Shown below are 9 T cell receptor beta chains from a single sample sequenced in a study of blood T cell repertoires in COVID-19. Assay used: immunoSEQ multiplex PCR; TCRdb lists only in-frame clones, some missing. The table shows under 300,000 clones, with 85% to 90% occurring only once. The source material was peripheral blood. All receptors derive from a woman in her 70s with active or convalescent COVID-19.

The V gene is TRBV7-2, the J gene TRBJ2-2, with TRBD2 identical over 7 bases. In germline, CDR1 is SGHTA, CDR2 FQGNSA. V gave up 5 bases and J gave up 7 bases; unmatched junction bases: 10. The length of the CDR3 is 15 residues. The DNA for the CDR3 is TGTGCCAGCAGCGGAGCGGGAAGGGTTAGCGGGGAGCTGTTTTTT. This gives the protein CASSGAGRVSGELFF. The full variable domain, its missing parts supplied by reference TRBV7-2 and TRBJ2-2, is GAGVSQSPSNKVTEKGKDVELRCDPISGHTALYWYRQSLGQGLEFLIYFQGNSAPDKSGLPSDRFSAERTGGSVSTLTIQRTQQEDSAVYLCASSGAGRVSGELFFGEGSRLTVL.

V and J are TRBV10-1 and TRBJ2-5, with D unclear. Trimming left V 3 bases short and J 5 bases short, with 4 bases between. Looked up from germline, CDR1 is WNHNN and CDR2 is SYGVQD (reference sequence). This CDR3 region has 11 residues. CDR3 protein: CASSDRETQYF. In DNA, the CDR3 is TGCGCCAGCAGTGATCGGGAGACCCAGTACTTC.

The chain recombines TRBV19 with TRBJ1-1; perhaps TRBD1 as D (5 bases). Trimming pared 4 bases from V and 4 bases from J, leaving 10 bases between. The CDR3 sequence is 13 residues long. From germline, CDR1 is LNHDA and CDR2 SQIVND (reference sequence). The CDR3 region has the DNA TGTGCCAGTAGTACCCGGGGGGGCACTGAAGCTTTCTTT. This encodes CASSTRGGTEAFF.

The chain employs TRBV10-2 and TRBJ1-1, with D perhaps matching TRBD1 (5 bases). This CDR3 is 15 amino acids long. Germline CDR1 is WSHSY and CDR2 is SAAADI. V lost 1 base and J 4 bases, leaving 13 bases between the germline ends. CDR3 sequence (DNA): TGCGCCAGCAGTGAGTGGCAGGGTTGGAGCACTGAAGCTTTCTTT. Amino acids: CASSEWQGWSTEAFF.

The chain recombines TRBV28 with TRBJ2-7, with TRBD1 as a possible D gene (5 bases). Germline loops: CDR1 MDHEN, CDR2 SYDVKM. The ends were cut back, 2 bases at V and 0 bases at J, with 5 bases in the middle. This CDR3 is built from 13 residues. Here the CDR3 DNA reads TGTGCCAGCAGTTTAGACAGCTCCTACGAGCAGTACTTC. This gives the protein CASSLDSSYEQYF.

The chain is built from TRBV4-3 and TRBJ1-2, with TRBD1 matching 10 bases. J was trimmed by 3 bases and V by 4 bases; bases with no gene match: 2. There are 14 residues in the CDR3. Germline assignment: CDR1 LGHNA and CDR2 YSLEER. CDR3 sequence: CASSPGTGDYGYTF. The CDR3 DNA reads TGCGCCAGCAGCCCAGGGACAGGGGACTATGGCTACACCTTC.

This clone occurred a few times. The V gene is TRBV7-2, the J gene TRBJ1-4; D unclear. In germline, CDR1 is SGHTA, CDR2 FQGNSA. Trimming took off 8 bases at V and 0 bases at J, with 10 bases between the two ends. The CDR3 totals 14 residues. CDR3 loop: CASAGSATNEKLFF. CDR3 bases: TGTGCCAGCGCCGGGTCTGCAACTAATGAAAAACTGTTTTTT.

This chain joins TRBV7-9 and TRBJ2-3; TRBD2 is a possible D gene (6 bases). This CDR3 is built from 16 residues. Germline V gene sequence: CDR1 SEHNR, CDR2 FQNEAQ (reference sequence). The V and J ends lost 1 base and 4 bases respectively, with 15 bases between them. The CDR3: CASSLVVLGSADTQYF. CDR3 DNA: TGTGCCAGCAGCTTAGTAGTACTCGGGAGTGCAGATACGCAGTATTTT.

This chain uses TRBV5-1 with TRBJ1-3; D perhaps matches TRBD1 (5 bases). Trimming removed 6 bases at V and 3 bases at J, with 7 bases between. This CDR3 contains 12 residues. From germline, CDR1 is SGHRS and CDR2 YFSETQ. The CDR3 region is CASTDSGNTIYF. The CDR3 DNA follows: TGCGCCAGCACCGACAGTGGAAACACCATATATTTT.